Sequencing of this T cell receptor (beta chain) was carried out in a study of vaccination effects on CD4 cells after COVID-19 (dated by TCRdb to between 2022 and 2023). Broadly, across the study: Each participant got two doses of an mRNA SARS-CoV-2 vaccine, either BNT162b2 or mRNA-1273. The study compared SARS-CoV-2 spike-specific CD4+ TCR repertoires before and after mRNA vaccination in COVID-19 convalescent patients and infection-naive vaccine recipients. Cultures from other donors in the study were sequenced with the Oncomine TCR Beta short-read assay on an Illumina iSeq 100. The full study included 9 to 10 COVID-19 convalescent patients and a few SARS-CoV-2-naive healthy vaccine recipients. The study at large found these results: Among healthy vaccine recipients, nearly all vaccine-induced clones were SARS-CoV-2 mono-reactive, and only 1 of 255 was cross-reactive with common cold coronaviruses. The study was limited by a small number of convalescent patients and lacked early post-infection timepoints. Clones induced by infection and clones induced by vaccination both contracted markedly at late timepoints after vaccination, which fits with T cell responses waning over time.

From the cysteine through the phenylalanine, the CDR3 covers 14 amino acids. The entry retains the CDR3 DNA only, 42 bases that are in frame from base 1. The germline V gene encodes CDR1 SGHTA and CDR2 FQGNSA. A distance of 11 bases separates the germline ends of V and J, which lose 1 base and 5 bases respectively. A word on this clone: The clone's antigen remains unknown. No clone much larger than this one lies a single base away; base qualities are absent.

In the ViraFEST assay, PBMC were stimulated with viral peptide pools, and TCR sequencing was then used to find antigen-specific CD4+ T cell clonotypes based on their expansion. After less than 13 days of culture, CD4+ T cells were isolated with the EasySep CD4+ T cell isolation kit. Negative nucleocapsid antibody results before and after vaccination confirmed that the healthy vaccine recipients had no prior SARS-CoV-2 infection. Roughly 2.1 million PBMC per well were cultured in IMDM with about 4.6% human AB serum, 9 to 10 IU/ml IL-2 and gentamicin, plus 10 ug/ml peptides. On days 3 and 7, half of the culture medium was replaced with fresh IL-2-containing medium. Unless noted otherwise, every peptide stimulation condition was cultured in triplicate wells. PBMC were separated from whole blood using Ficoll-Paque Plus gradient centrifugation and were then either cryopreserved at -140C or used fresh. Overlapping peptide pools spanned the spike proteins of SARS-CoV-2 and the common cold coronaviruses HCoV-NL63, HCoV-OC43 and HCoV-229E. The QIAamp micro DNA kit was used to extract genomic DNA from the cultured CD4+ T cells.

Libraries were built with the immunoSEQ multiplex PCR assay. TCR beta CDR3 sequencing was performed on DNA from the cultured, isolated CD4+ T cells. In the original analysis: Non-productive TCR sequences were removed and reads were trimmed to the CDR3 region, keeping CDR3s of at least 7 amino acids. The MANAFEST web app was used to identify antigen-specific clonotypes by comparing expansion in peptide wells with expansion in reference cultures. For clones to be considered positive, expansion at FDR<0.05 versus reference and all other wells, an odds ratio above 5, and a frequency above 0.1% in two replicate wells were required. Clonotypes significantly expanded in SARS-CoV-2 spike wells and in at least one common cold coronavirus spike condition were defined as cross-reactive. CDR3 similarity was assessed by Levenshtein distance using the stringdist R package, and unrooted trees were constructed with ape in R 3.6.1. TCRdb's version of the immuneACCESS table is confined to in-frame rearrangements and falls short of the full clone set. An unresolved V gene accounts for under half of the shortfall where checked; the remainder is of unknown origin. The V and J calls and clone size were taken over from that table, and D and trimming were inferred from the DNA. The sample contains 50,000 or so clones, 79% of them found a single time. Approximately 6% of the sample is held by the ten biggest clonotypes.

The rearranged chain carries TRBV7-2 and TRBJ1-2; the D gene identity is not certain. The TCR was taken from a human donor who received a COVID-19 vaccine. The specimen was CD4+ T cells from PBMCs cultured with HCoV-OC43 spike peptides, collected before COVID-19 vaccination. According to the study, the label for this sample's cell subset or site signals: HCoV-OC43 spike overlapping peptide pool stimulation. CDR3 sequence: CASSLDGQIYGYTF. The base sequence is TGTGCCAGCAGCTTAGATGGGCAGATATATGGCTACACCTTC.